This T cell receptor (beta chain) came from a study of blood T cell repertoires in COVID-19. Across the whole study: Donors in the United States, Italy and Spain gave samples during acute or convalescent COVID-19. T cells, B-cell-depleted T cells, or PBMCs provided the cDNA or gDNA that served as material.

Germline V gene data show CDR1 as SGHRS and CDR2 as YFSETQ. The CDR3 is 16 residues long. The germline V and J ends were trimmed by 3 bases and 0 bases, with 14 bases remaining between them. In the study's own analysis: Estimates of nucleated cell counts were drawn from the amplification of reference gene primers. Produced via immunoSEQ multiplex PCR; TCRdb's table is partial and in-frame only. That table furnishes V, J and clone size, whereas the DNA furnished D and trimming. The data contain approximately 180,000 clones, 82% of them singletons. The sequenced sample was peripheral blood. The rearrangement joins TRBV5-1 to TRBJ2-3; no clear D. The receptor comes from a woman in her 70s with acute or convalescent COVID-19. The CDR3 spells CASSSSITTSTDTQYF. The CDR3 DNA reads as TGCGCCAGCAGCTCATCCATAACCACTAGCACAGATACGCAGTATTTT.